The 11 T cell receptor beta chains in this list originate from one sample, sequenced in a study of T-cell memory formation after mild COVID-19. One entry per CDR3 protein, called by TCRdb with MiXCR from the 5' RACE reads. The sample records a few hundred thousand distinct CDR3 sequences, around 15% being singletons. The sequenced sample was PBMCs or a T cell subset sorted from them (not recorded which). Receptors originate from a man between 18 and 35 years old who had mild COVID-19 (a few samples of this study predate the infection). Cell type and time point are not known.

This chain connects TRBV24-1 to TRBJ2-3; 7 nucleotides align to TRBD1. The CDR3 has 16 residues. The V gene's germline CDR1 is KGHDR and CDR2 SFDVKD. Germline trimming cut 2 bases from V and 0 bases from J; bases unmatched to any gene: 4. CDR3 protein: CATSDWQQGSTDTQYF. Written as DNA, the CDR3 is TGTGCCACCAGTGATTGGCAACAGGGGAGCACAGATACGCAGTATTTT.

This chain uses TRBV27 with TRBJ1-2, with D uncertain. With 4 bases removed from V and 4 bases from J, the gap between germline ends came to 19 bases. The germline V gene has CDR1 MNHEY and CDR2 SMNVEV (reference sequence). The CDR3 has 16 amino acids. The CDR3: CASSSLGGYPRYGYTF. CDR3 nucleotides: TGTGCCAGCAGTTCCCTCGGCGGATACCCTCGCTATGGCTACACCTTC.

This clonotype was counted at least ten times. The J gene is TRBJ2-7, the V gene TRBV18; D not resolved. The CDR3 runs 14 residues. The V gene's germline CDR1 is KGHSH and CDR2 LQKENI. The V gene lost 3 bases and the J gene lost 6 bases, with 15 bases spanning the gap. The CDR3 DNA follows: TGTGCCAGCTCACCCAACGCCGGTTTGGGCGAGCAGTACGTC. This translates into CASSPNAGLGEQYV.

This clonotype was counted once. The chain uses TRBV2 and TRBJ2-1; no clear D gene. Per the germline V gene, CDR1 is SNHLY and CDR2 is FYNNEI. V lost 4 bases and J lost 3, with 7 bases in between. The CDR3 spans 13 residues. In DNA form, the CDR3 reads TGTGCCAGCAGTGGCAGCGTCTACAATGAGCAGTTCTTC. It translates to CASSGSVYNEQFF.

This chain uses TRBV7-2 with TRBJ1-1; TRBD1 matches at 11 bases. This CDR3 has 15 residues. Germline values: CDR1 SGHTA, CDR2 FQGNSA. V gave up 4 bases and J gave up 3 bases; unmatched junction bases: 4. CDR3 DNA sequence: TGTGCCAGCAGCTCGAGGACAGGGGGCTACACTGAAGCTTTCTTT. This translates into CASSSRTGGYTEAFF.

The V call is TRBV6-2 or TRBV6-3, the J call TRBJ2-7; D perhaps matches TRBD2 (5 bases). CDR1 and CDR2 from the germline V gene are MNHEY and SVGEGT. Trimming took 3 bases from V and 1 from J, leaving 13 bases between them. The CDR3 is 15 residues long. DNA for the CDR3: TGTGCCAGCAGTTATGCGGCTAGCCGATCCTACGAGCAGTACGTC. Amino acids: CASSYAASRSYEQYV.

In this sample, this clonotype turned up a few times. This rearrangement joins TRBV15 to TRBJ1-5, with a weak D call TRBD1 (5 bases). The CDR3 covers 14 residues. Per germline, CDR1 LNHNV and CDR2 YYDKDF (reference sequence). Trimming pared 4 bases from V and 0 bases from J, leaving 7 bases between. CDR3 sequence reads: CATSTGGSNQPQHF. The CDR3 region has the DNA TGTGCCACCAGCACCGGGGGTAGCAATCAGCCCCAGCATTTT.

The V and J genes are TRBV18 and TRBJ1-2; 9 nucleotides match TRBD1. V lost 3 bases and J lost 4; bases outside the gene matches: 6. The V gene's germline CDR1 is KGHSH and CDR2 LQKENI. This CDR3 spans 15 amino acids. CDR3 in DNA: TGTGCCAGCTCACCCTTCGGGACAGGGTCCTATGGCTACACCTTC. This encodes CASSPFGTGSYGYTF.

This chain connects TRBV10-1 to TRBJ2-7; tentatively, D is TRBD1 (6 bases). V dropped 2 bases and J dropped 3 bases, with 11 bases sitting between them. The CDR3 has 14 amino acids. Germline CDR1 is WNHNN and CDR2 is SYGVQD (reference sequence). CDR3 amino acids: CASSEGTGSYEQYF. The CDR3 DNA follows: TGCGCCAGCAGTGAGGGTACAGGGAGCTACGAGCAGTACTTC.

This clonotype showed up just a few times. V is TRBV20-1 and J is TRBJ2-1; possibly TRBD2 for D (7 bases). The V end was cut by 3 bases, the J end by 9 bases, with 18 bases between. This CDR3 spans 14 amino acids. Germline loops: CDR1 DFQATT, CDR2 SNEGSKA (reference sequence). The CDR3 reads CSASWGGFGVEQFF. Here the CDR3 DNA reads TGCAGTGCTAGTTGGGGGGGCTTTGGGGTTGAGCAGTTCTTC.

The rearrangement links TRBV9 to TRBJ1-2; D unresolved. The germline V and J ends were trimmed by 0 bases and 2 bases, with 11 bases remaining between them. There are 15 residues in the CDR3. The germline CDR1 and CDR2 sequences are SGDLS and YYNGEE. In DNA form, the CDR3 reads TGTGCCAGCAGCGTAGGTCAAGGAGGGAACTATGGCTACACCTTC. This codes for CASSVGQGGNYGYTF.